This T cell receptor beta chain was recovered during a study of cytomegalovirus exposure and HLA in healthy donors. The PCR ran on 60 Vbeta and 13 Jbeta primers. Libraries were prepared by immunoSEQ multiplex PCR; TCRdb keeps only in-frame clonotypes and omits some of them. The data hold some 160,000 clones, with roughly 80% observed a single time. Turning to this clone: Its antigen is as yet unknown.

General study findings and limits: Presence/absence analyses took donor sequencing depth as roughly uniform. A few CMV-associated chains were confirmed in vitro to be specific for CMV antigens. Reportedly, TCR beta sequences accurately predicted HLA-A and HLA-B alleles in most subjects. Segments of the TCR beta V type were, in most cases, productive about 87% or about 30% of the time in an earlier analysis.

CDR1 and CDR2 (germline): SGDLS, YYNGEE. The CDR3 has 17 residues. The V end was cut by 1 base, the J end by 5 bases, with 19 bases between. The clonotype was recovered from a man between 18 and 35 years old in good health and CMV-seronegative. The specimen was PBMCs. The rearrangement joins TRBV9 to TRBJ2-1; weak D call: TRBD2 (7 bases). The CDR3 is CASSVRGASLDHNEQFF. The CDR3 nucleotides are TGTGCCAGCAGCGTACGGGGGGCATCCCTTGATCACAATGAGCAGTTCTTC. Based on the CDR3 plus reference TRBV9 and TRBJ2-1, the full variable domain is DSGVTQTPKHLITATGQRVTLRCSPRSGDLSVYWYQQSLDQGLQFLIQYYNGEERAKGNILERFSAQQFPDLHSELNLSSLELGDSALYFCASSVRGASLDHNEQFFGPGTRLTVL.